This entry describes one T cell receptor (beta chain). The record originates from a study of human T cells and chemical hapten exposure. Across the study: An area of 2 cm by roughly 2.2 cm on upper inner arm skin received 2% DPC for sensitization.

TCRdb reanalysed the RACE reads using MiXCR and keeps one entry per CDR3 protein. The data show about 98,000 distinct CDR3 sequences, approximately 10% seen once. Germline V CDR1 and CDR2: GTSNPN, SVGIG (reference sequence). This CDR3 contains 18 residues. V was shortened by 2 bases and J by 5 bases, with 25 bases between the two germline ends. Indicated time point: pre-sensitization, week 0. Stated treatment: therapeutic diphenylcyclopropenone sensitization with weekly scalp DPC. Unfractionated whole blood yielded the extracted total RNA. The starting material was whole blood, obtained in connection with sensitization to the hapten diphenylcyclopropenone (DPC). The V call is TRBV30, the J call TRBJ1-5, with D possibly being TRBD1 (6 bases). This TCR derives from a woman aged 60-75 years with alopecia areata. Some clones in this sample may be carry-over from other donors' samples. The CDR3 reads CAWSPRAGGLGYHQPQHF. CDR3 coding DNA: TGTGCCTGGAGTCCTAGGGCTGGGGGCTTGGGGTACCATCAGCCCCAGCATTTT.